This T cell receptor (beta chain) comes out of a study of control samples from healthy donors and cancer patients. V was shortened by 4 bases and J by 0 bases, with 9 bases between the two germline ends. CDR3 length equals 13 residues. Germline V lookup: CDR1 GTSNPN, CDR2 SVGIG (reference sequence). The assay was immunoSEQ multiplex PCR, and TCRdb's table has in-frame clones only and misses some. Among 90,000 to 150,000 clones, around 89% were seen once, and the ten largest hold 3% to 4%. Sequenced sample: blood. This clonotype was sampled from a man aged 35 to 55 in good health. The rearrangement links TRBV30 to TRBJ1-2, with D perhaps matching TRBD1 (6 bases). The CDR3 DNA sequence: TGTGCCTGGAACAGGGTGGCTAACTATGGCTACACCTTC. Its translation is CAWNRVANYGYTF.